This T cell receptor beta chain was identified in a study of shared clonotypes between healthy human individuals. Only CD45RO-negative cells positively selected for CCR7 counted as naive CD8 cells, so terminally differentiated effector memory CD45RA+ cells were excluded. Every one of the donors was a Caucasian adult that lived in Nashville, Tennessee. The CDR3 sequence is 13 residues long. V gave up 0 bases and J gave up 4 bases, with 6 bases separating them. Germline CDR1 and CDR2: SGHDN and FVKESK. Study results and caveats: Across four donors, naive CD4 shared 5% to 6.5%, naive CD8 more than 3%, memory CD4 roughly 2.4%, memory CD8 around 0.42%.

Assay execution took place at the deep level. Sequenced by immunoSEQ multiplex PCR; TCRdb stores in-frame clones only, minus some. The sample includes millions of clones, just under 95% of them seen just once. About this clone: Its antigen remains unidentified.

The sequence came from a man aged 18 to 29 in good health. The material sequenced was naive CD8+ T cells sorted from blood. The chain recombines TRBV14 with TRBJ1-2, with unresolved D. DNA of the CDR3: TGTGCCAGCAGCCAAGATCAGGCCTATGGCTACACCTTC. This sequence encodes CASSQDQAYGYTF.